This paragraph reports one TCR beta chain. Its target is not known. The sample belongs to a study of response to subunit inactivated influenza vaccine. Study-level results: A suggestion made by the authors is that each seasonal influenza vaccination recruits few new T cells.

V lost 8 bases and J 0 bases, leaving 4 bases between the germline ends. The germline gives CDR1 DFQATT, CDR2 SNEGSKA (reference sequence). The CDR3 is made up of 10 amino acids. TCRdb processed the RT-PCR reads anew with MiXCR; each CDR3 protein has one entry. The sample records about 570,000 distinct CDR3 sequences, about 10% being singletons. This sample was shared with a second study, whose subject was T cells expressing NK-cell markers. That paper adds: What made the TCR beta cDNA was 5'RACE template switching with UMIs. Out of eight donors sequenced, seven tested HCMV-seropositive and the remaining one seronegative. In several experiments, sorting was confined to alpha-beta TCR T cells through use of an anti-gamma-delta TCR antibody. Dominant NKG2C+ clonotype frequencies of about 1.0-7.0% of CD8+ T cells were measured in over 5 donors.

The receptor was derived from a man aged 45 to 65 who received an inactivated influenza vaccine. The input for sequencing was PBMCs from blood, taken on the day of vaccination. The chain uses TRBV20-1 and TRBJ1-1; D is uncertain. The CDR3, as DNA: TGCAGTATCATGAACACTGAAGCTTTCTTT. It yields the protein CSIMNTEAFF.